Presented here are 26 T cell receptor beta chains from one specimen sequenced in a study of CD8 T cells in ankylosing spondylitis. A single record per CDR3 protein comes from TCRdb applying MiXCR to the 5' RACE reads. The profile shows 250,000 to 300,000 distinct CDR3 sequences, 18% of them singletons. Sequences were obtained from blood, either unsorted or a sorted T cell fraction (not recorded which). These receptors were taken from a male donor with ankylosing spondylitis or in good health (not recorded which).

The table lists this clonotype with many counts. The chain has TRBV6-5 and TRBJ1-5; TRBD1 aligns across 7 bases. The CDR3 length is 14 residues. The trim removed 2 bases at V and 3 bases at J, leaving 1 base unmatched. Germline CDR1 reads MNHEY; CDR2 reads SVGAGI. CDR3 sequence: CASSYGQVNQPQHF. Written as DNA, the CDR3 is TGTGCCAGCAGTTACGGACAGGTCAATCAGCCCCAGCATTTT.

The chain carries TRBV5-1 and TRBJ1-5; D might be TRBD1 (5 bases). Trimming pared 4 bases from V and 3 bases from J, leaving 14 bases between. Germline CDR1 reads SGHRS; CDR2 reads YFSETQ. CDR3 length: 15 amino acids. The CDR3 sequence: CASSPAGVPNQPQHF. Written as DNA, the CDR3 is TGCGCCAGCAGCCCGGCGGGGGTCCCCAATCAGCCCCAGCATTTT.

This clonotype was recorded a few times. V is TRBV5-5 and J is TRBJ2-7, with D perhaps matching TRBD2 (5 bases). This CDR3 spans 13 amino acids. V was pared by 2 bases and J by 5 bases, with 11 bases between. Germline values: CDR1 SGHKS, CDR2 YYEKEE (reference sequence). CDR3 region: CASSFPGFNEQYF. CDR3 sequence (DNA): TGTGCCAGCAGCTTTCCGGGGTTCAACGAGCAGTACTTC.

This clonotype was observed at least ten times. V gene TRBV4-2 combines with J gene TRBJ2-5; no clear D. The CDR3 covers 15 residues. V was cut by 0 bases and J by 2 bases, with 10 bases left in between. The germline gives CDR1 LGHNA, CDR2 YNFKEQ. The CDR3 loop reads CASSQEWGFQETQYF. The CDR3 nucleotides read TGTGCCAGCAGCCAAGAATGGGGATTTCAAGAGACCCAGTACTTC.

This clonotype has only a few counts. The chain has TRBV21-1 and TRBJ2-3; the table names TRBD1, a call not compared with the DNA. TRBV21-1 is a pseudogene. CDR3 length: 15 amino acids. The CDR3 region is CASSKGATVQDTQYF. Here the CDR3 DNA reads TGTGCCAGCAGCAAAGGGGCGACAGTTCAAGATACGCAGTATTTT.

The J gene is TRBJ2-7, the V gene TRBV4-1; TRBD1 matches 9 bases. Germline values: CDR1 MGHRA, CDR2 YSYEKL. V gave up 5 bases and J gave up 4 bases; unmatched junction bases: 6. This CDR3 is built from 14 residues. The CDR3 loop is CASSWDRETYEQYF. DNA of the CDR3: TGCGCCAGCAGCTGGGACAGGGAGACTTACGAGCAGTACTTC.

V usage is TRBV4-1 and J usage is TRBJ2-5; 11 bases line up with TRBD2. This CDR3 has 17 amino acids. Germline lookup yields CDR1 MGHRA and CDR2 YSYEKL. The V and J ends lost 4 bases and 0 bases, in that order; junction bases with no gene match: 7. Here the CDR3 DNA reads TGCGCCAGCAGCCGGGCCCCGGGACTAGCGGACCAAGAGACCCAGTACTTC. This gives the protein CASSRAPGLADQETQYF.

This clonotype was seen more than once but under ten times. The DNA for the CDR3 is TGCAGCGTTGAAGATCGGGAGGCCCTGGACTACGAGCAGTACTTC. Its protein is CSVEDREALDYEQYF. The gene calls are TRBV29-1 and TRBJ2-7; 7 bases are a match to TRBD2. CDR1 and CDR2 from the germline V gene are SQVTM and ANQGSEA. There are 15 residues in the CDR3. The V and J ends lost 0 bases and 3 bases, in that order; junction bases with no gene match: 8.

This clonotype was detected only once. The rearrangement uses TRBV7-3 and TRBJ1-3, with D maybe TRBD1 (5 bases). The CDR3 loop spans 15 amino acids. V was clipped by 2 bases and J by 4 bases, with 12 bases between them. CDR1 is SGHTA, CDR2 FQGTGA, per germline. CDR3 loop: CASSLDSTFGNTIYF. The CDR3 DNA reads as TGTGCCAGCAGCTTAGACAGCACATTCGGAAACACCATATATTTT.

This clonotype came up many times. The chain links TRBV15 to TRBJ2-1; D may be TRBD2 (6 bases). CDR1 LNHNV and CDR2 YYDKDF come from the germline V gene (reference sequence). The V gene lost 6 bases and the J gene lost 2 bases, with 17 bases spanning the gap. The CDR3 is made up of 16 amino acids. The CDR3 DNA sequence: TGTGCCACCAGGGGGACTCCCACGGGGACCTACAATGAGCAGTTCTTC. Translated, it gives CATRGTPTGTYNEQFF. Looking up the rest from reference TRBV15 and TRBJ2-1 gives the full variable domain: DAMVIQNPRYQVTQFGKPVTLSCSQTLNHNVMYWYQQKSSQAPKLLFHYYDKDFNNEADTPDNFQSRRPNTSFCFLDIRSPGLGDTAMYLCATRGTPTGTYNEQFFGPGTRLTVL.

The chain recombines TRBV4-1 with TRBJ2-7; D unclear. This CDR3 comprises 13 residues. V was trimmed by 3 bases and J by 6 bases, leaving 12 bases between them. The germline gives CDR1 MGHRA, CDR2 YSYEKL. Written as DNA, the CDR3 is TGCGCCAGCAGCCAGGACCGACCGGGCGAGCAGTACTTC. This codes for CASSQDRPGEQYF.

This clonotype came up a few times. For the CDR3, the DNA is TGCAGCGTTCGGGGACGCCGCTACAATGAGCAGTTCTTC. Protein sequence: CSVRGRRYNEQFF. This sequence joins TRBV29-1 and TRBJ2-1; the D gene could be TRBD1 or TRBD2 (5 bases each). The CDR3 contains 13 residues. CDR1 is SQVTM, CDR2 ANQGSEA, per germline. Trimming cost V 5 bases and J 3 bases, with 11 bases left between them.

The chain has TRBV7-8 and TRBJ2-5, with D maybe TRBD2 (6 bases). This CDR3 has 14 residues. Germline CDR1 reads SGHVS; CDR2 reads FQNEAQ. Trimming shortened V by 4 bases and J by 5 bases, and 14 bases separated the two germline ends. The chain's CDR3 is CASSSRLVEETQYF. For the CDR3, the DNA is TGTGCCAGCAGCTCCCGACTAGTAGAGGAGACCCAGTACTTC.

The rearrangement joins TRBV29-1 to TRBJ2-7; D remains unclear. The germline V and J ends were trimmed by 1 base and 2 bases, with 15 bases remaining between them. Germline assignment: CDR1 SQVTM and CDR2 ANQGSEA. The CDR3 loop spans 15 amino acids. The CDR3, as DNA: TGCAGCGTTGAAGTGGCGAACCTCGAAGCCTACGAGCAGTACTTC. This translates into CSVEVANLEAYEQYF.

The gene calls are TRBV27 and TRBJ2-7; 14 bases align to TRBD2. This CDR3 is built from 15 residues. CDR1 MNHEY and CDR2 SMNVEV come from the germline V gene (reference sequence). V gave up 3 bases and J gave up 6 bases; unmatched junction bases: 4. The CDR3 here is CASSFGTSGSSEQYF. CDR3 nucleotides: TGTGCCAGCAGTTTTGGGACTAGCGGGAGCAGCGAGCAGTACTTC.

This clonotype has a handful of counts. The chain uses TRBV18 and TRBJ2-4; possible D gene TRBD1, 6 bases. The germline V and J ends were trimmed by 4 bases and 4 bases, with 11 bases remaining between them. This CDR3 is built from 14 residues. Germline CDR1 and CDR2: KGHSH and LQKENI. CDR3 DNA sequence: TGTGCCAGCTCACTTCAGGGGCTGAAAAACATTCAGTACTTC. Amino acid sequence: CASSLQGLKNIQYF.

This chain links TRBV4-3 with TRBJ2-7, with D hard to call. V shed 2 bases and J shed 0 bases, with 11 bases lying between them. CDR1 and CDR2 (germline): LGHNA, YSLEER. The length of the CDR3 is 15 residues. The CDR3 here is CASSQLWAYSYEQYF. The CDR3 DNA is TGCGCCAGCAGCCAACTTTGGGCATACTCCTACGAGCAGTACTTC.

This clonotype was observed a handful of times. The V gene is TRBV5-6, the J gene TRBJ2-1; 10 bases match TRBD1. Trimming removed 5 bases from V and 10 bases from J; junction bases left unmatched: 3. Germline CDR1 reads SGHDT; CDR2 reads YYEEEE. There are 12 residues in the CDR3. The CDR3 bases are TGTGCCAGCAGGGACAGGGGGGACGAGCAGTTCTTC. Encoded protein: CASRDRGDEQFF.

There are many counts of this clonotype. J is TRBJ2-7 and V is TRBV5-6, with D perhaps matching TRBD1 or TRBD2 (5 bases each). V dropped 2 bases and J dropped 2 bases, with 11 bases sitting between them. This CDR3 has 14 residues. Germline CDR1 is SGHDT and CDR2 is YYEEEE. DNA of the CDR3: TGTGCCAGCAGCTTCGGGGCAGGGCCCTACGAGCAGTACTTC. Its protein product is CASSFGAGPYEQYF.

In this sample, this clonotype turned up many times. The genes are TRBV27 and TRBJ2-7; no reliable D call. The CDR3 spans 15 residues. Trimming took 0 bases from V and 0 from J, leaving 9 bases between them. Looked up from germline, CDR1 is MNHEY and CDR2 is SMNVEV (reference sequence). This CDR3 reads CASSLSNWGSYEQYF. DNA of the CDR3: TGTGCCAGCAGTTTATCAAATTGGGGCTCCTACGAGCAGTACTTC.

This chain uses TRBV20-1 with TRBJ2-1, with 9 bases that match TRBD2. V lost 1 base and J lost 3; bases outside the gene matches: 4. This CDR3 has 15 amino acids. Germline loops: CDR1 DFQATT, CDR2 SNEGSKA (reference sequence). Here the CDR3 reads CSARGREGLYNEQFF. The CDR3 coding sequence is TGCAGTGCTAGAGGGCGGGAGGGACTCTACAATGAGCAGTTCTTC.

V gene TRBV28 combines with J gene TRBJ2-1; 11 bases are shared with TRBD2. The CDR3 is 17 residues long. Germline lookup yields CDR1 MDHEN and CDR2 SYDVKM. With 10 bases clipped from V and 6 bases from J, the junction kept 17 bases outside the gene matches. CDR3 sequence reads: CATTGPFSGRAGNEQFF. CDR3 bases: TGTGCCACCACCGGCCCGTTTAGCGGGAGGGCAGGCAATGAGCAGTTCTTC. The full variable domain, with the rest looked up from reference TRBV28 and TRBJ2-1, is DVKVTQSSRYLVKRTGEKVFLECVQDMDHENMFWYRQDPGLGLRLIYFSYDVKMKEKGDIPEGYSVSREKKERFSLILESASTNQTSMYLCATTGPFSGRAGNEQFFGPGTRLTVL.

Many counts were recorded for this clonotype. The chain combines TRBV28 with TRBJ2-1, with 7 positions matching TRBD1. Germline lookup yields CDR1 MDHEN and CDR2 SYDVKM. The CDR3 covers 13 residues. The V segment lost 5 bases and the J segment 9 bases; nucleotides outside the gene matches: 7. CDR3 residues: CASSPQTGLEQFF. The CDR3, as DNA: TGTGCCAGCAGTCCACAGACAGGGCTTGAGCAGTTCTTC.

This clonotype was counted only a few times. The chain employs TRBV4-3 and TRBJ1-5, with TRBD1 identical over 10 bases. Germline CDR1 LGHNA, CDR2 YSLEER. CDR3 size: 15 residues. The V and J ends lost 1 base and 7 bases, in that order; junction bases with no gene match: 4. The CDR3 is CASSQGTGGYQPQHF. For the CDR3, the DNA is TGCGCCAGCAGCCAAGGGACAGGGGGTTACCAGCCCCAGCATTTT.

In its sample, this clonotype was seen a few times. The CDR3 nucleotides read TGCGCCAGCAGCCAAGATCGTGCAGGGGGCTATGGCTACACCTTC. Amino acids: CASSQDRAGGYGYTF. V and J are TRBV4-3 and TRBJ1-2; 7 bases fit TRBD1. Looked up from germline, CDR1 is LGHNA and CDR2 is YSLEER. The V and J ends lost 0 bases and 4 bases, in that order; junction bases with no gene match: 5. The CDR3 has 15 amino acids.

There are a few counts of this clonotype. The V and J genes are TRBV18 and TRBJ2-7; 9 bases map to TRBD1. With V trimmed by 4 bases and J by 5 bases, 6 bases remained unmatched. CDR1 and CDR2 from the germline V gene are KGHSH and LQKENI. The CDR3 covers 14 residues. In nucleotides, the CDR3 is TGTGCCAGCTCACTCCAGGACAGGGGCAACGAGCAGTACTTC. Residues: CASSLQDRGNEQYF.